This T cell receptor (beta chain) derives from a study of blood T cells in healthy people across ages. Study at large: The template switching approach captured approximately one barcoded beta molecule for every two T cells.

This CDR3 is built from 16 residues. Trimming left V 0 bases short and J 5 bases short, with 15 bases between. Germline CDR1 and CDR2: KGHDR and SFDVKD. This clonotype occurred a few times. PCR was performed a second time for 7 to 11 cycles using a sample-barcoded 5' primer and a J-beta primer mix. TCRdb recomputed calls from the 5' RACE reads with MiXCR, one row per CDR3 protein. This table holds about 760,000 distinct CDR3 sequences, just over 55% found once. The source of this sequence is a man between 35 and 55 years old in good health. The V call is TRBV24-1, the J call TRBJ2-5, with a weak D call TRBD2 (5 bases). Material: blood. The CDR3 coding sequence is TGTGCCACCAGTGATTTGCGGACGGACGCGGGTGAGACCCAGTACTTC. Translation gives CATSDLRTDAGETQYF.